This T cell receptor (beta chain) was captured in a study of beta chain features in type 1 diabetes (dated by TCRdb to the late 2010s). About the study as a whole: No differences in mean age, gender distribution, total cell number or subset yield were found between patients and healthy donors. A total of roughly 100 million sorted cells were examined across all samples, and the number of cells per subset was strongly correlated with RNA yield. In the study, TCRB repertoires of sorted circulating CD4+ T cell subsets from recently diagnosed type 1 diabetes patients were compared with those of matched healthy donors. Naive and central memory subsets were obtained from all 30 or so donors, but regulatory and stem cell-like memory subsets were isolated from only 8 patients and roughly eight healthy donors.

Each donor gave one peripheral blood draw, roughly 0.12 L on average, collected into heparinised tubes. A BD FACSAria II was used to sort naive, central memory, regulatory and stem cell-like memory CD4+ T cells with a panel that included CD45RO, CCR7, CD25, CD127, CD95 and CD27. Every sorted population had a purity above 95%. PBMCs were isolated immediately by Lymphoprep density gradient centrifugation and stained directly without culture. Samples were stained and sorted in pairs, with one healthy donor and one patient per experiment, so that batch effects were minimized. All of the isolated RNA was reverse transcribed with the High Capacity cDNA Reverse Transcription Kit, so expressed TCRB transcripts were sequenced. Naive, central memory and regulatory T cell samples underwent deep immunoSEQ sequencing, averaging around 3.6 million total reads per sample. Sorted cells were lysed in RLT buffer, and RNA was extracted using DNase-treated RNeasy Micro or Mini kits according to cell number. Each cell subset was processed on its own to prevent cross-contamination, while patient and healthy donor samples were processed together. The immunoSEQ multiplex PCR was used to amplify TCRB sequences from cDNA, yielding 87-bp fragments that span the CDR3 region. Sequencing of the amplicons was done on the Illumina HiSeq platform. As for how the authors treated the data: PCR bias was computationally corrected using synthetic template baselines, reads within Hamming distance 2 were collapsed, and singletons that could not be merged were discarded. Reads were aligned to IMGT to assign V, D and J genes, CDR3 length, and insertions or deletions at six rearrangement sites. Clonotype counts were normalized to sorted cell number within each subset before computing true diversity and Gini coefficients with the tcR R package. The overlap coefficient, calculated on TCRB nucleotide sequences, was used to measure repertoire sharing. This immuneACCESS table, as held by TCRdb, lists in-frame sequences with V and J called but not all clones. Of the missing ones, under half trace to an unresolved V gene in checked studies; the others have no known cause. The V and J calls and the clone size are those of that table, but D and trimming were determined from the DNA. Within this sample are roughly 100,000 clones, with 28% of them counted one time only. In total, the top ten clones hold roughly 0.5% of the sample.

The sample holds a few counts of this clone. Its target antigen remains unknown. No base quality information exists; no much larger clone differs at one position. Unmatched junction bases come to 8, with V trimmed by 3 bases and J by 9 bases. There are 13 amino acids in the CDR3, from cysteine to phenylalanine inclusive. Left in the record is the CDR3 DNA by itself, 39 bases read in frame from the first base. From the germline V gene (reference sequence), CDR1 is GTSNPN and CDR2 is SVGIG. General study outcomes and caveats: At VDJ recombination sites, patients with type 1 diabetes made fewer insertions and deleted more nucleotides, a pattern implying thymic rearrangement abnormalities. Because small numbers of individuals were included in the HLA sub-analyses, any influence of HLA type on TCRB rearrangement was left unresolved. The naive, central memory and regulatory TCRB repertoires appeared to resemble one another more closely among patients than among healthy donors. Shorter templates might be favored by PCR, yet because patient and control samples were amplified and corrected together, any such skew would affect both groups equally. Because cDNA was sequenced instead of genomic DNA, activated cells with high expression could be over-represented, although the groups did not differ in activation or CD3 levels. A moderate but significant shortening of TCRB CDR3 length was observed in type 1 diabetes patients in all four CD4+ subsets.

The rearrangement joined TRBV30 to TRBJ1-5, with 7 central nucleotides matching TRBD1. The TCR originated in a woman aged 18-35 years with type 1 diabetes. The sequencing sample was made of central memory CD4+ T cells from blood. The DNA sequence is TGTGCCTGGAGCCAACAGGGGCCGGGGCCCCAGCATTTT. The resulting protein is CAWSQQGPGPQHF.